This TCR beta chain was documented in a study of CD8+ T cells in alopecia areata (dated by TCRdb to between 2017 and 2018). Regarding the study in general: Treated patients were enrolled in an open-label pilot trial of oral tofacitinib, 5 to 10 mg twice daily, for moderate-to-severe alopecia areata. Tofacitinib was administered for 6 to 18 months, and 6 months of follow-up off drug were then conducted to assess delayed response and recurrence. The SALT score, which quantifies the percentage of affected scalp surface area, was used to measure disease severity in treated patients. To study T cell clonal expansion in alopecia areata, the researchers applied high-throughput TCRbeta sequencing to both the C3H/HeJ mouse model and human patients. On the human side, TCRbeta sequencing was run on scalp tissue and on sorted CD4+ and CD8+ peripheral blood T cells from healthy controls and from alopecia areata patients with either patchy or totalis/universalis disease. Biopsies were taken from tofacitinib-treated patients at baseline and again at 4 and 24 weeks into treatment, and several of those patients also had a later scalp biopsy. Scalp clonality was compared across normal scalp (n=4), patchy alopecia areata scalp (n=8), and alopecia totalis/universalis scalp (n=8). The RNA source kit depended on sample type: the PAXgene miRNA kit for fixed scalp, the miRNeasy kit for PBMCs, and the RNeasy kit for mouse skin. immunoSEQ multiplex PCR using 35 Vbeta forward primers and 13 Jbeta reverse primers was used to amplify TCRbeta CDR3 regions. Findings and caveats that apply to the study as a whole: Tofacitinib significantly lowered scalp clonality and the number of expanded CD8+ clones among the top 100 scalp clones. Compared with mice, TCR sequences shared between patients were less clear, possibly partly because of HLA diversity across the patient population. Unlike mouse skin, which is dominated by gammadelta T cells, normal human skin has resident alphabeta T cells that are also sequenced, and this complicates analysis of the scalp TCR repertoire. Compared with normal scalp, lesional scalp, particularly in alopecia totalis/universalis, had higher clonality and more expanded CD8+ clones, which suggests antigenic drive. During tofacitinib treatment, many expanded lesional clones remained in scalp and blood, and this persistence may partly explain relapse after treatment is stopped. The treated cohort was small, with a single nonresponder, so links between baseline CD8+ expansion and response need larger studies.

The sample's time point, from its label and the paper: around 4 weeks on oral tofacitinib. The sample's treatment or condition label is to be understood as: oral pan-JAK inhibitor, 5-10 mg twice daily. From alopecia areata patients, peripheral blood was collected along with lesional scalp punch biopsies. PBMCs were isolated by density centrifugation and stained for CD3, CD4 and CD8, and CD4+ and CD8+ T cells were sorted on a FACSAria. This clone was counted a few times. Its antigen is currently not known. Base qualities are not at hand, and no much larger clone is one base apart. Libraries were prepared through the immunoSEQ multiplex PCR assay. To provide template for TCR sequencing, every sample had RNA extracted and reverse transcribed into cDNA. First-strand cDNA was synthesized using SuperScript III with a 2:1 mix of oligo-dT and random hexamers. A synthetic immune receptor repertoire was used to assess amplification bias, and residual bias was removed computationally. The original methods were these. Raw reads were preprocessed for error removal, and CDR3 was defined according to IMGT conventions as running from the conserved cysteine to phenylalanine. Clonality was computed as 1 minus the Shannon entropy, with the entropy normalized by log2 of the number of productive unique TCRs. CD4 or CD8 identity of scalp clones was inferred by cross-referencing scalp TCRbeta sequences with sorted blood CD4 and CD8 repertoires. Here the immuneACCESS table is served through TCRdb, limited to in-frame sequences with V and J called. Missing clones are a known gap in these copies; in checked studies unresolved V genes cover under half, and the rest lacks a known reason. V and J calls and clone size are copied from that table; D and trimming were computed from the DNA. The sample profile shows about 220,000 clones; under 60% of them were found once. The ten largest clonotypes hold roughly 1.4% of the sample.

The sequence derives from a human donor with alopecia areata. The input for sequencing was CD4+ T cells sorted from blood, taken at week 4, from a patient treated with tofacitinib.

The CDR3 is CASSRQGIDYGYTF. The nucleotides read TGTGCCAGCAGCCGACAGGGGATTGACTATGGCTACACCTTC. The chain uses TRBV14 and TRBJ1-2; 8 bases in the junction line up with TRBD1. The CDR3 has 14 amino acids, counting the end cysteine and phenylalanine. The only DNA kept is the CDR3, 42 bases in frame from the first base. V lost 4 bases and J lost 3 bases, and the count of bases not matched to a germline gene is 4. The germline V gene provides CDR1 SGHDN and CDR2 FVKESK.